The clone carrying this TCR beta chain was seen more than once but under ten times. What it binds is unknown. These data belong to a study of vaccination effects on CD4 cells after COVID-19. On the study more broadly: Before sequencing took place, the ViraFEST assay used viral peptide pools to expand antigen-specific CD4+ T cells. Everyone in the study got two shots of either the BNT162b2 or mRNA-1273 vaccine. Cultivation was performed at a few million PBMC per well with 8 to 10 IU/ml IL-2 and roughly 9.9 ug/ml peptides added.

The method was immunoSEQ multiplex PCR; TCRdb's version includes in-frame clones alone and lacks a portion of them. The sample holds approximately 37,000 clones; 82% are singletons and the top ten take roughly 3%. The ends were cut back, 4 bases at V and 8 bases at J, with 15 bases in the middle. Germline assignment: CDR1 LNHDA and CDR2 SQIVND (reference sequence). The CDR3 runs to 14 residues. The culture ran for roughly ten days before CD4+ T cells were isolated. The source of this sequence is a human donor who received a COVID-19 vaccine. The sequenced sample was CD4+ T cells from PBMCs cultured without peptide, obtained before COVID-19 vaccination. This chain uses TRBV19 with TRBJ1-5; the D gene is possibly TRBD1 (6 bases). CDR3 sequence (DNA): TGTGCCAGTAGTAACCAACCCGGGGGCGAGCCCCAGCATTTT. Its translation: CASSNQPGGEPQHF.